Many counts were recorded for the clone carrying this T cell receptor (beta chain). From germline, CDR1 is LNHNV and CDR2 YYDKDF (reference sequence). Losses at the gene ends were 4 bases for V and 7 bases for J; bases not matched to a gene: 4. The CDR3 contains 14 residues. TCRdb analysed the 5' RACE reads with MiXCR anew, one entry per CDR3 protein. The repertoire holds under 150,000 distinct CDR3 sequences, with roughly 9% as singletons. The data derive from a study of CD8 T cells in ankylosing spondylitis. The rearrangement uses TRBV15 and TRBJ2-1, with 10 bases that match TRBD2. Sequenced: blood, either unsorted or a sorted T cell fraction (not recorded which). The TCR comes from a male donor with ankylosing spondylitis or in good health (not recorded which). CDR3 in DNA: TGTGCCACCAGCACAGCGGGAGGGCGAAATGAGCAGTTCTTC. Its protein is CATSTAGGRNEQFF.